One and the same sample provided the 8 T cell receptor beta chains below, sequenced in a study of cytomegalovirus exposure and HLA in healthy donors. The PCR was carried out with 60 Vbeta primers and 13 Jbeta primers. Produced via immunoSEQ multiplex PCR; TCRdb's table is partial and in-frame only. The sample lists about 120,000 clones; about 80% were seen once. Sample: PBMCs. The receptors come from a man aged 60 to 75 in good health and CMV-seropositive.

The chain has TRBV19 and TRBJ1-5, with TRBD1 identical over 10 bases. This CDR3 region has 15 residues. Per the germline V gene, CDR1 is LNHDA and CDR2 is SQIVND (reference sequence). Unmatched junction bases numbered 7, after V lost 4 bases and J lost 7 bases. The CDR3 loop reads CASSNAGTGVQPQHF. In DNA, the CDR3 is TGTGCCAGTAGTAACGCCGGGACAGGGGTACAGCCCCAGCATTTT.

About this clone itself: The sample has other DNA sequences that encode this CDR3 too. The rearrangement uses TRBV11-2 and TRBJ1-5; TRBD1 matches 9 bases. Germline V gene data show CDR1 as SGHAT and CDR2 as FQNNGV. Unmatched junction bases numbered 0, after V lost 1 base and J lost 5 bases. This CDR3 region has 14 residues. Here the CDR3 reads CASSLGTGDQPQHF. The CDR3 coding sequence is TGTGCCAGCAGCTTAGGGACAGGGGATCAGCCCCAGCATTTT.

This clone appeared a single time. The gene calls are TRBV12-1 and TRBJ1-2; TRBD1 is the table's D call and was not checked against the DNA. TRBV12-1 is a pseudogene locus. The CDR3 runs 15 residues. In DNA, the CDR3 is TGTGCCAGCAGCTTTGGGGACAGGGGGTTCTATGGCTACACCTTC. It codes for CASSFGDRGFYGYTF.

The chain has TRBV2 and TRBJ1-5; tentatively, D is TRBD1 (5 bases). With 11 bases removed from V and 3 bases from J, the gap between germline ends came to 14 bases. Germline lookup yields CDR1 SNHLY and CDR2 FYNNEI. CDR3 length: 13 residues. The CDR3 is CAGGGENNQPQHF. The CDR3 coding sequence is TGTGCCGGGGGGGGAGAGAACAATCAGCCCCAGCATTTT.

The chain carries TRBV7-9 and TRBJ2-2; TRBD2 matches at 10 bases. V shed 3 bases, J shed 5 bases, and the junction held 9 bases outside the gene matches. Germline values: CDR1 SEHNR, CDR2 FQNEAQ (reference sequence). CDR3 length: 17 residues. The CDR3 is CASSLSSGRASTGELFF. CDR3 nucleotide sequence: TGTGCCAGCAGCTTGTCCAGCGGGAGGGCGTCGACCGGGGAGCTGTTTTTT. Using reference TRBV7-9 and TRBJ2-2 for the parts outside the CDR3, the full variable domain is DTGVSQNPRHKITKRGQNVTFRCDPISEHNRLYWYRQTLGQGPEFLTYFQNEAQLEKSRLLSDRFSAERPKGSFSTLEIQRTEQGDSAMYLCASSLSSGRASTGELFFGEGSRLTVL.

The CDR3 loop is CASSVGRGNYEQYF. CDR3 sequence (DNA): TGTGCCAGCAGCGTAGGTCGGGGGAACTACGAGCAGTACTTC. The gene calls are TRBV9 and TRBJ2-7; weak D call: TRBD2 (6 bases). Trimming pared 0 bases from V and 3 bases from J, leaving 10 bases between. The germline V gene has CDR1 SGDLS and CDR2 YYNGEE. The CDR3 covers 14 residues.

The chain has TRBV6-1 and TRBJ1-1; possible D gene TRBD1, 6 bases. This CDR3 contains 15 residues. Germline-derived CDR1 and CDR2 are MNHNS and SASEGT. Trimming took off 6 bases at V and 0 bases at J, with 14 bases between the two ends. The DNA for the CDR3 is TGTGCCAGCAGGCTACAGGGTTTCATGAACACTGAAGCTTTCTTT. This translates into CASRLQGFMNTEAFF.

This clone has only one observation. The V gene is TRBV27, the J gene TRBJ1-3; TRBD1 matches 8 bases. The V gene's germline CDR1 is MNHEY and CDR2 SMNVEV (reference sequence). The CDR3 is 15 residues long. Trimming at V came to 6 bases and at J to 1 base, leaving 5 bases not matched to a gene. CDR3 sequence reads: CASSRTGLSGNTIYF. CDR3 DNA sequence: TGTGCCAGCAGCCGGACAGGGTTATCTGGAAACACCATATATTTT.